This T cell receptor (beta chain) was sequenced in a study of T cell responses to AZD1222 COVID-19 vaccine. Here immunoSEQ multiplex PCR was the method, and the copy in TCRdb shows in-frame clones only, minus some. The data contain 80,000 to 90,000 clones, over 85% of them seen just once; the ten biggest clones take up 2% to 2.5%. Germline CDR1 MGHRA, CDR2 YSYEKL. V lost 0 bases, J lost 6 bases, and 12 bases lay in between. The CDR3 is 14 amino acids. This rearrangement joins TRBV4-1 to TRBJ2-7, with D possibly TRBD1 on 5 matching bases. This TCR was sampled from an adult in good health. Here the sequenced sample was peripheral blood, taken on day 0 of AZD1222 vaccination. The CDR3 sequence: CASSQDETGAEQYF. For the CDR3, the DNA is TGCGCCAGCAGCCAAGATGAAACAGGCGCCGAGCAGTACTTC.